These 27 T cell receptor beta chains were sequenced from one sample in a study of early T cells in non-severe SARS-CoV-2 infection. TCRdb fed the 5' RACE reads into MiXCR, producing one record per CDR3 protein. The sample carries tens of thousands of distinct CDR3 sequences, about 10% recorded once. Sequenced input: whole blood. The source of these receptors is an adult who was a healthcare worker with PCR-confirmed SARS-CoV-2 infection or an uninfected control (not recorded which).

In this sample, this clonotype turned up a few times. The V gene is TRBV2, the J gene TRBJ2-2; D may be TRBD2 (5 bases). This CDR3 contains 14 residues. The germline V and J ends were trimmed by 7 bases and 4 bases, with 13 bases remaining between them. The V gene's germline CDR1 is SNHLY and CDR2 FYNNEI. CDR3 bases: TGTGCCAGCACCCCAAGTACTAGCACCGGGGAGCTGTTTTTT. It codes for CASTPSTSTGELFF.

In this sample, this clonotype turned up many times. The chain recombines TRBV6-5 with TRBJ2-7; maybe TRBD2 (5 bases). The CDR3 has 13 residues. Between the trimmed V and J ends, which lost 2 bases and 6 bases, there was a span of 11 bases. CDR1 MNHEY and CDR2 SVGAGI come from the germline V gene. The CDR3 nucleotides read TGTGCCAGCAGTTACACGGCCCGGGGCGAGCAGTACTTC. Translating gives CASSYTARGEQYF.

The chain recombines TRBV27 with TRBJ2-5; D might be TRBD1 or TRBD2, each matching 5 bases. Looked up from germline, CDR1 is MNHEY and CDR2 is SMNVEV (reference sequence). The V end was cut by 2 bases, the J end by 4 bases, with 14 bases between. The CDR3 has 15 residues. The CDR3 region is CASSLGGLVGETQYF. CDR3 in DNA: TGTGCCAGCAGTTTAGGGGGTCTAGTCGGAGAGACCCAGTACTTC.

This clonotype has a handful of counts. This chain links TRBV2 with TRBJ1-1; the D is unclear. CDR3 size: 13 residues. Trimming took off 8 bases at V and 1 base at J, with 11 bases between the two ends. CDR1 is SNHLY and CDR2 is FYNNEI in the germline V gene. The CDR3 coding sequence is TGTGCCAGCGCGCTAAGCCGGAACACTGAAGCTTTCTTT. It translates to CASALSRNTEAFF. The whole variable domain, filled in from reference TRBV2 and TRBJ1-1, reads EPEVTQTPSHQVTQMGQEVILRCVPISNHLYFYWYRQILGQKVEFLVSFYNNEISEKSEIFDDQFSVERPDGSNFTLKIRSTKLEDSAMYFCASALSRNTEAFFGQGTRLTVV.

The chain has TRBV23-1 and TRBJ2-7; 9 bases match TRBD1. TRBV23-1 is an open reading frame whose function is uncertain. The V gene end was trimmed by 4 bases and the J gene end by 13 bases; junction bases not matched to a gene: 11. CDR3 length: 13 residues. CDR3 coding DNA: TGCGCCAGCAGTCTGACAGGGGGGAAAAGTTCTTACTTC. The encoded protein is CASSLTGGKSSYF.

This clonotype was seen many times. V is TRBV2 and J is TRBJ2-2; D call uncertain. Germline lookup yields CDR1 SNHLY and CDR2 FYNNEI. Trimming left V 7 bases short and J 4 bases short, with 16 bases between. The CDR3 is made up of 15 amino acids. For the CDR3, the DNA is TGTGCCAGCACCAGAAATACGGTGGTCACCGGGGAGCTGTTTTTT. Protein sequence: CASTRNTVVTGELFF.

This clonotype has ten or more counts. V usage is TRBV4-2 and J usage is TRBJ2-5; possible D gene TRBD2, 6 bases. Trimming shortened V by 5 bases and J by 0 bases, and 10 bases separated the two germline ends. CDR1 and CDR2 (germline): LGHNA, YNFKEQ. The CDR3 spans 14 residues. The CDR3: CASSDLANQETQYF. The CDR3 DNA reads TGTGCCAGCAGCGATCTAGCGAACCAAGAGACCCAGTACTTC.

This clonotype has ten or more counts. V is TRBV5-5 and J is TRBJ1-6; D is possibly TRBD1 (6 bases). Germline-derived CDR1 and CDR2 are SGHKS and YYEKEE (reference sequence). CDR3 length: 14 residues. V dropped 3 bases and J dropped 8 bases, with 12 bases sitting between them. This CDR3 is CASSSGALDSPLHF. CDR3 bases: TGTGCCAGCAGCTCAGGGGCTCTTGATTCACCCCTCCACTTT.

This clonotype was picked up a small number of times. The rearrangement uses TRBV29-1 and TRBJ1-5; the D is unclear. Germline V CDR1 and CDR2: SQVTM, ANQGSEA. This CDR3 has 17 residues. The V end was cut by 4 bases, the J end by 0 bases, with 19 bases between. The CDR3 DNA sequence: TGCAGCGTTGCGCATGAGGCAGGCGCAAATAGCAATCAGCCCCAGCATTTT. It encodes CSVAHEAGANSNQPQHF.

The rearrangement links TRBV29-1 to TRBJ2-7; tentatively, D is TRBD1 (6 bases). The CDR3 extends over 12 amino acids. V lost 3 bases to trimming and J lost 6 bases, with 12 bases between them. CDR1 is SQVTM, CDR2 ANQGSEA, per germline. The chain's CDR3 is CSVEGAGFEQYF. CDR3 in DNA: TGCAGCGTTGAGGGGGCGGGTTTCGAGCAGTACTTC.

This clonotype was counted at least ten times. CDR3 region: CASTIAGTYNEQFF. The CDR3 DNA sequence: TGTGCCAGCACGATCGCGGGCACATACAATGAGCAGTTCTTC. The genes are TRBV12-3 or TRBV12-4 and TRBJ2-1; a weak D match, TRBD2 (5 bases). V was pared by 7 bases and J by 4 bases, with 14 bases between. The CDR3 contains 14 residues.

J is TRBJ2-6 and V is TRBV5-1; no clear D gene. Germline-derived CDR1 and CDR2 are SGHRS and YFSETQ. V dropped 5 bases and J dropped 1 base, with 10 bases sitting between them. The CDR3 has 15 residues. The CDR3 DNA sequence: TGCGCCAGCAGTCCCGGTAATTCTGGGGCCAACGTCCTGACTTTC. Its translation: CASSPGNSGANVLTF.

This clonotype was detected many times. V usage is TRBV2 and J usage is TRBJ2-5; D gene unclear. Germline V CDR1 and CDR2: SNHLY, FYNNEI. Deletions cut 4 bases from V and 10 bases from J, with 16 bases between. The CDR3 is 13 amino acids. The CDR3 DNA sequence: TGTGCCAGCAGTGTTGGGGTAAACAGCCTCCAGTACTTC. It translates to CASSVGVNSLQYF.

The chain links TRBV7-3 to TRBJ2-7, with D uncertain. The ends were cut back, 3 bases at V and 1 base at J, with 13 bases in the middle. Germline V gene data show CDR1 as SGHTA and CDR2 as FQGTGA. This CDR3 is built from 15 residues. CDR3 amino acids: CASSFSPDGSYEQYF. The DNA of the CDR3 is TGTGCCAGCAGCTTCTCCCCGGACGGATCCTACGAGCAGTACTTC.

This clonotype has a handful of counts. The chain has TRBV11-1 and TRBJ2-1, with TRBD2 identical over 13 bases. The CDR3 runs 15 residues. Trimming took 5 bases from V and 3 from J; bases not matched to a gene: 1. Germline CDR1 SGHAT, CDR2 FQDESV (reference sequence). The CDR3 DNA reads as TGTGCCAGCAGCGGGACTAGCGGGAACTACAATGAGCAGTTCTTC. It is translated as CASSGTSGNYNEQFF.

This clonotype was observed many times. The chain employs TRBV3-1 and TRBJ2-4, with D perhaps matching TRBD1 or TRBD2 (5 bases each). The CDR3 contains 18 residues. Between the trimmed V and J ends, which lost 1 base and 1 base, there was a span of 17 bases. Germline CDR1 is LGHDT and CDR2 is YNNKEL (reference sequence). CDR3 loop: CASSQGMGEGLAKNIQYF. CDR3 nucleotides: TGTGCCAGCAGCCAAGGGATGGGGGAAGGATTGGCCAAAAACATTCAGTACTTC.

The V gene is TRBV30, the J gene TRBJ1-1, with D unresolved. The V gene's germline CDR1 is GTSNPN and CDR2 SVGIG (reference sequence). Deletions cut 6 bases from V and 2 bases from J, with 16 bases between. The CDR3 runs 14 residues. CDR3 loop: CACLMGGANTEAFF. The CDR3 DNA reads TGTGCCTGCTTAATGGGAGGAGCAAACACTGAAGCTTTCTTT.

This clonotype was detected many times. The chain has TRBV13 and TRBJ2-7; no firm D call. The V and J ends lost 5 bases and 2 bases respectively, with 13 bases between them. This CDR3 spans 14 amino acids. CDR1 is PRHDT, CDR2 FYEKMQ, per germline (reference sequence). In DNA form, the CDR3 reads TGTGCCAGCAGCCCCCACGGGCCACCCTACGAGCAGTACTTC. Encoded protein: CASSPHGPPYEQYF. The full variable domain, completed using reference TRBV13 and TRBJ2-7, is AAGVIQSPRHLIKEKRETATLKCYPIPRHDTVYWYQQGPGQDPQFLISFYEKMQSDKGSIPDRFSAQQFSDYHSELNMSSLELGDSALYFCASSPHGPPYEQYFGPGTRLTVT.

This clonotype was detected only a few times. The J gene is TRBJ2-2, the V gene TRBV7-9; 7 bases map to TRBD2. Losses at the gene ends were 4 bases for V and 0 bases for J; bases not matched to a gene: 5. CDR1 SEHNR and CDR2 FQNEAQ come from the germline V gene (reference sequence). The CDR3 has 16 residues. The CDR3 loop is CASSSGAGPNTGELFF. Written as DNA, the CDR3 is TGTGCCAGCAGCTCCGGAGCGGGGCCGAACACCGGGGAGCTGTTTTTT.

This clonotype was counted only a few times. The chain has TRBV6-5 and TRBJ1-6, with D unresolved. Trimming removed 1 base at V and 0 bases at J, with 13 bases between. Germline V gene lookup returns CDR1 MNHEY and CDR2 SVGAGI. The CDR3 spans 18 residues. The CDR3 loop is CASSYWSRKSSYNSPLHF. CDR3 nucleotide sequence: TGTGCCAGCAGTTACTGGTCAAGAAAAAGCTCCTATAATTCACCCCTCCACTTT.

This clonotype was counted ten times or more. This sequence joins TRBV10-3 and TRBJ1-3; D perhaps matches TRBD1 (6 bases). From germline, CDR1 is ENHRY and CDR2 SYGVKD. This CDR3 spans 16 amino acids. The ends were cut back, 4 bases at V and 4 bases at J, with 17 bases in the middle. CDR3 nucleotide sequence: TGTGCCATCAGTGTAGGACAGCCCCCCGGGGGAAACACCATATATTTT. This sequence encodes CAISVGQPPGGNTIYF.

The rearrangement joins TRBV2 to TRBJ2-1, with 7 nucleotides matching TRBD2. The trim removed 4 bases at V and 2 bases at J, leaving 8 bases unmatched. The CDR3 contains 16 residues. CDR1 and CDR2 (germline): SNHLY, FYNNEI. In DNA, the CDR3 is TGTGCCAGCAGTGCCCTAGCGGTGGGCACCTACAATGAGCAGTTCTTC. Translated, it gives CASSALAVGTYNEQFF.

This clonotype was seen repeatedly, ten times or more. The chain carries TRBV5-1 and TRBJ2-7; 14 bases are a match to TRBD2. Per germline, CDR1 SGHRS and CDR2 YFSETQ. CDR3 length: 17 amino acids. V shed 0 bases and J 6 bases; nucleotides not matched to a gene: 8. The CDR3 bases are TGCGCCAGCAGCTTGGGGACCGGGACTAGCGGGAGTGGCGAGCAGTACTTC. It translates to CASSLGTGTSGSGEQYF.

The chain has TRBV6-2 or TRBV6-3 and TRBJ2-3; D might be TRBD1 (5 bases). Trimming left V 10 bases short and J 1 base short, with 9 bases between. Germline V CDR1 and CDR2: MNHEY, SVGEGT. This CDR3 has 12 residues. The CDR3 region has the DNA TGTGCCACCCTGGGGCGCACAGATACGCAGTATTTT. The encoded protein is CATLGRTDTQYF.

The sample holds many counts of this clonotype. V and J are TRBV12-5 and TRBJ2-1, with D possibly being TRBD1 or TRBD2 (5 bases each). Trimming cost V 2 bases and J 10 bases, with 6 bases left between them. Germline assignment: CDR1 LGHNT and CDR2 FRNRAP. The CDR3 covers 11 residues. The CDR3 sequence: CASGLWDEQFF. The DNA for the CDR3 is TGTGCTAGTGGTTTGTGGGACGAGCAGTTCTTC.

This clonotype was observed many times. V and J are TRBV6-5 and TRBJ2-3; D might be TRBD1 or TRBD2, each matching 5 bases. The CDR3 runs to 13 residues. Deletions cut 8 bases from V and 1 base from J, with 10 bases between. The germline gives CDR1 MNHEY, CDR2 SVGAGI. CDR3 residues: CASLRGGTDTQYF. In nucleotides, the CDR3 is TGTGCCAGCCTGAGAGGGGGCACAGATACGCAGTATTTT.

In this sample, this clonotype turned up many times. The rearrangement uses TRBV10-2 and TRBJ2-5; the D is unclear. Germline V gene data show CDR1 as WSHSY and CDR2 as SAAADI. Trimming left V 7 bases short and J 1 base short, with 16 bases between. This CDR3 spans 15 amino acids. The CDR3 DNA is TGCGCCAGCACCGAAGAGGATAGGGCCCAAGAGACCCAGTACTTC. Its translation is CASTEEDRAQETQYF.